This is a list of T cell receptor beta chains from one sample in a study of Ad26.COV2.S vaccination and SARS-CoV-2 variants. Some clones are missing from TCRdb's copy, which holds only in-frame ones; the method was immunoSEQ multiplex PCR. The sample gives about 680,000 clones, 70% to 90% of which show up once; about 1.5% is in the top ten. The specimen was peripheral blood, collected in a trial of Ad26.COV2.S vaccine versus placebo. These receptors were collected from a person aged 18-65 years who received the Ad26.COV2.S COVID-19 vaccine or a placebo. Each CDR3 is given with its conserved first and last residue. The D gene is left open where the match is weak. For some rows the clone size is stated as once, few or many, or as a class when expanded; others skip it.

few | TRBJ1-1 | TRBD1 | TRBV10-1 | TGCGCCAGCAGACGGACAGGTCCGGGGAACACTGAAGCTTTCTTT | CASRRTGPGNTEAFF
NA | TRBJ2-1 | NA | TRBV9 | TGTGCCAACATAGACAATGAGCAGTTCTTC | CANIDNEQFF
NA | TRBJ1-2 | NA | TRBV15 | TGTGCCACCAGCAGGCGCATTAACTATGGCTACACCTTC | CATSRRINYGYTF
NA | TRBJ2-3 | TRBD2 | TRBV7-3 | TGTGCCAGCAGCGATAGCGGGGGGAGCACAGATACGCAGTATTTT | CASSDSGGSTDTQYF
NA | TRBJ1-5 | TRBD1 | TRBV5-6 | TGTGCCAGCAGCATACGACAGGGTAACAATCAGCCCCAGCATTTT | CASSIRQGNNQPQHF
NA | TRBJ2-6 | TRBD2 | TRBV18 | TGTGCCAGCTCACCGGGACTAGCGGGAGTGGGCTCTGGGGCCAACGTCCTGACTTTC | CASSPGLAGVGSGANVLTF
NA | TRBJ1-2 | NA | TRBV16 | TGTGCCAGCAGCCGCTTCCCTAACTATGGCTACACCTTC | CASSRFPNYGYTF
NA | TRBJ2-1 | TRBD2 | TRBV30 | TGTGCCTGGAGTGTTCTAGCGGGAGGTGTTGAGCAGTTCTTC | CAWSVLAGGVEQFF
NA | TRBJ1-1 | NA | TRBV10-3 | TGTGCCATCAGTGAGATTGGCCACACGGCTTTCTTT | CAISEIGHTAFF
once | TRBJ2-7 | NA | TRBV5-1 | TGCGCCAGCAGCCCCCAACCGGGCCCCTACGAGCAGTACTTC | CASSPQPGPYEQYF
once | TRBJ1-6 | NA | TRBV13 | TGTGCCAGCAGCTTAGGCTGGGGTAGTCGGTCACCCCTCCACTTT | CASSLGWGSRSPLHF
NA | TRBJ2-5 | TRBD1 | TRBV5-1 | TGCGCCAGCAGCCCGGGACAGGGCGCCTTGGAAGAGACCCAGTACTTC | CASSPGQGALEETQYF
NA | TRBJ2-5 | TRBD2 | TRBV18 | TGTGCCAGCTCACGCGGGGGTTTAACGCAAGAGACCCAGTACTTC | CASSRGGLTQETQYF
NA | TRBJ2-7 | NA | TRBV23-1 | TGCGCCAGCAGTCAAGGGGAGTTCGCCTACGAGCAGTACTTC | CASSQGEFAYEQYF
NA | TRBJ1-5 | NA | TRBV10-3 | TGTGCCATCAGTGAGTGGGATAGCAATCAGCCCCAGCATTTT | CAISEWDSNQPQHF
NA | TRBJ2-7 | NA | TRBV7-9 | TGTGCCAGCAGCTTGACCTGGATAGAGCAGTACTTC | CASSLTWIEQYF
NA | TRBJ1-2 | NA | TRBV2 | TGTGCCAGCAGGGAAGGGGGCTATGGCTACACCTTC | CASREGGYGYTF
many | TRBJ2-5 | NA | TRBV4-1 | TGCGCCAGCAGCCAAGAGACCGGGCGTGAGACCCAGTACTTC | CASSQETGRETQYF
once | TRBJ2-7 | NA | TRBV20-1 | TGCAGTGCTAGCGTGGACGAGCAGTACTTC | CSASVDEQYF
NA | TRBJ2-2 | TRBD2 | TRBV6-5 | TGTGCCAGCAGTAGCGGGGGCGTGGCCGGGGAGCTGTTTTTT | CASSSGGVAGELFF
NA | TRBJ2-7 | NA | TRBV5-5 | TGTGCCAGCAGCTTGGCAGCAGGTACCTACGAGCAGTACTTC | CASSLAAGTYEQYF
once | TRBJ1-1 | NA | TRBV5-1 | TGCGCCAGCAGCTTCTCAGGGGTTCTGAACACTGAAGCTTTCTTT | CASSFSGVLNTEAFF
NA | TRBJ1-4 | NA | TRBV30 | TGTGCCTGGAGTGTTTCCGGGGATGAAAAACTGTTTTTT | CAWSVSGDEKLFF
NA | TRBJ1-5 | NA | TRBV10-3 | TGTGCCATCAGTGAGTCGGGAGGGATAGTACAGCCCCAGCATTTT | CAISESGGIVQPQHF
NA | TRBJ2-1 | NA | TRBV27 | TGTGCCAGCAGGCGGCAGGGGTTCGGGGTCAATGAGCAGTTCTTC | CASRRQGFGVNEQFF
NA | TRBJ1-1 | NA | TRBV6-5 | TGTGCCAGCAATCCCGACCGGGGAACTGAAGCTTTCTTT | CASNPDRGTEAFF
few | TRBJ1-5 | TRBD1 | TRBV7-9 | TGTGCCAGCAGAGAGGACAGGGAATCCCGTCAGCATTTT | CASREDRESRQHF
NA | TRBJ1-5 | NA | TRBV30 | TGTGCCTGGACTGACAGCCCCAATCAGCCCCAGCATTTT | CAWTDSPNQPQHF
NA | TRBJ1-5 | NA | TRBV24-1 | TGTGCCACCAGTGATAACGCCATGAGCAATCAGCCCCAGCATTTT | CATSDNAMSNQPQHF
NA | TRBJ2-5 | NA | TRBV7-9 | TGTGCCAGCAGCCCCGCCCGGGAGACCCAGTACTTC | CASSPARETQYF
NA | TRBJ2-7 | NA | TRBV6-5 | TGTGCCAGCATCCGACACGACAGCTCCTACGAGCAGTACTTC | CASIRHDSSYEQYF
NA | TRBJ2-1 | TRBD2 | TRBV9 | TGTGCCAGCAGCGGAGGACTAGCCTATGAGCAGTTCTTC | CASSGGLAYEQFF
NA | TRBJ2-3 | TRBD2 | TRBV6-2/TRBV6-3 | TGTGCCAGCAGTCCCCCCACGACTAGCGCCCCACCAGATACGCAGTATTTT | CASSPPTTSAPPDTQYF
NA | TRBJ2-4 | NA | TRBV18 | TGTGCCAGCTCACCACCTTCGGGTAACCAAAACATTCAGTACTTC | CASSPPSGNQNIQYF
few | TRBJ2-3 | NA | TRBV3-1/TRBV3-2 | TGTGCCAGCAGCCAAGATCAGCCCCGGGGCCGAAGCACAGATACGCAGTATTTT | CASSQDQPRGRSTDTQYF
NA | TRBJ2-2 | NA | TRBV19 | TGTGCCAGTAGTACCGGGGGAAACACCGGGGAGCTGTTTTTT | CASSTGGNTGELFF
NA | TRBJ2-5 | NA | TRBV9 | TGTGCCAGCAGCGTAGATGGTCTGGGAGAGACCCAGTACTTC | CASSVDGLGETQYF
NA | TRBJ1-3 | NA | TRBV4-2 | TGTGCCAGCAGCCTCCACGGGGGGGGCGCCGGAAACACCATATATTTT | CASSLHGGGAGNTIYF
NA | TRBJ1-5 | NA | TRBV19 | TGTGCCAGTAGTACAAGCGATCAGCCCCAGCATTTT | CASSTSDQPQHF
NA | TRBJ2-7 | TRBD1 | TRBV10-2 | TGCGCCAGCAGTGAGTATCAGGGGGCAACCTACGAGCAGTACTTC | CASSEYQGATYEQYF
NA | TRBJ1-5 | NA | TRBV6-5 | TGTGCCAGCAGTTCCAGACAAGGGTCGTCTCAGCCCCAGCATTTT | CASSSRQGSSQPQHF
NA | TRBJ1-5 | NA | TRBV7-2 | TGTGCCAGCAGTCGGGACCACAATCAGCCCCAGCATTTT | CASSRDHNQPQHF
NA | TRBJ1-4 | NA | TRBV2 | TGTGCCAGCATATCAGGGGCCGCCTCTAATGAAAAACTGTTTTTT | CASISGAASNEKLFF
NA | TRBJ2-7 | TRBD1 | TRBV18 | TGTGCCAGCTCACCACCGACAGGGGTCCACTACGAGCAGTACTTC | CASSPPTGVHYEQYF
NA | TRBJ1-2 | NA | TRBV6-6 | TGTGCCAGCAGGCCGGGGGCTAACTATGGCTACACCTTC | CASRPGANYGYTF
NA | TRBJ1-1 | NA | TRBV7-2 | TGTGCCAGCAGCTTACCCCCACTCGAAGCTTTCTTT | CASSLPPLEAFF
NA | TRBJ1-1 | NA | TRBV6-5 | TGTGCAATTCGACTCACTGAAGCTTTCTTT | CAIRLTEAFF
once | TRBJ2-5 | NA | TRBV2 | TGTGCCAGCAGTGAAAGAGAACAGCAAGAGACCCAGTACTTC | CASSEREQQETQYF
NA | TRBJ2-3 | NA | TRBV12-3/TRBV12-4 | TGTGCCAGCAGTCCCCGGGATGCAGATACGCAGTATTTT | CASSPRDADTQYF
NA | TRBJ1-2 | NA | TRBV6-5 | TGTGCCTCAAAAGGGGTAGAGAACTATGGCTACACCTTC | CASKGVENYGYTF
few | TRBJ1-5 | TRBD1 | TRBV19 | TGTGCCAGTAACCGCAGGGGGCTCAATCAGCCCCAGCATTTT | CASNRRGLNQPQHF